This entry lists 16 T cell receptor beta chains sequenced from one sample in a study of CD8 T cells in ankylosing spondylitis. TCRdb independently ran MiXCR on the 5' RACE reads; one entry per CDR3 protein. Of 240,000 or so distinct CDR3 sequences listed, 7.5% to 9% were seen once; the top ten hold 6.5% to 7%. Sequenced: blood, either unsorted or a sorted T cell fraction (not recorded which). The receptors stem from a male donor with ankylosing spondylitis or in good health (not recorded which).

This clonotype was detected only a few times. V and J are TRBV6-5 and TRBJ2-7, with D unresolved. Germline CDR1 reads MNHEY; CDR2 reads SVGAGI. The CDR3 loop spans 15 amino acids. Trimming cost V 0 bases and J 2 bases, with 11 bases left between them. CDR3 nucleotide sequence: TGTGCCAGCAGTTACTCGAGTGGTGGAGCCTACGAGCAGTACTTC. Its protein is CASSYSSGGAYEQYF.

The V gene is TRBV29-1, the J gene TRBJ2-1, with 7 bases matching TRBD2. Germline CDR1 is SQVTM and CDR2 is ANQGSEA. The V gene end was trimmed by 1 base and the J gene end by 7 bases; junction bases not matched to a gene: 7. This CDR3 is 14 amino acids long. CDR3 protein: CSVEVRWGGNEQFF. In nucleotides, the CDR3 is TGCAGCGTTGAAGTCCGGTGGGGGGGGAATGAGCAGTTCTTC.

This clonotype has just a few counts. The V and J genes are TRBV12-3 or TRBV12-4 and TRBJ2-7; 10 positions match TRBD2. V gave up 2 bases and J gave up 6 bases; unmatched junction bases: 7. The CDR3 totals 15 residues. CDR3 DNA sequence: TGTGCCAGCAGTTTACGGGAAGGGACTAGCGCCGAGCAGTACTTC. Translating it yields CASSLREGTSAEQYF.

This clonotype came up a few times. The chain employs TRBV27 and TRBJ2-7; 10 bases fit TRBD1. Unmatched junction bases numbered 13, after V lost 4 bases and J lost 4 bases. Per the germline V gene, CDR1 is MNHEY and CDR2 is SMNVEV (reference sequence). The CDR3 extends over 17 amino acids. The CDR3 DNA is TGTGCCAGCAGTTCACGCTCAGGGACAGGGGTACAGTACGAGCAGTACTTC. The encoded protein is CASSSRSGTGVQYEQYF.

This clonotype has more than one count but fewer than ten. This sequence joins TRBV7-2 and TRBJ2-3; D is undetermined. The CDR3 totals 15 residues. Trimming shortened V by 0 bases and J by 0 bases, and 7 bases separated the two germline ends. Germline CDR1 and CDR2: SGHTA and FQGNSA. DNA of the CDR3: TGTGCCAGCAGCTTAGCGTTCACTAGCACAGATACGCAGTATTTT. Translated: CASSLAFTSTDTQYF.

This chain uses TRBV7-2 with TRBJ2-7, with D possibly being TRBD2 (6 bases). V gave up 6 bases and J gave up 4 bases, with 13 bases separating them. Germline CDR1 is SGHTA and CDR2 is FQGNSA. The CDR3 is 13 residues long. The chain's CDR3 is CASREGPGYEQYF. DNA of the CDR3: TGTGCCAGCAGGGAGGGGCCCGGGTACGAGCAGTACTTC.

This clonotype came up many times. CDR3 in DNA: TGCGCCAGCAGCTTGGATGGGGAGAATGAAAAACTGTTTTTT. It codes for CASSLDGENEKLFF. The V and J genes are TRBV5-1 and TRBJ1-4; D gene ambiguous. Germline lookup yields CDR1 SGHRS and CDR2 YFSETQ. The CDR3 totals 14 residues. V was pared by 0 bases and J by 5 bases, with 8 bases between.

The chain is built from TRBV12-3 or TRBV12-4 and TRBJ2-7; a weak D match, TRBD1 (6 bases). The CDR3 runs 13 residues. V gave up 6 bases and J gave up 2 bases, with 11 bases separating them. CDR3 bases: TGTGCCAGCAGCCCCGGGACACCCTACGAGCAGTACTTC. It translates to CASSPGTPYEQYF.

Notes on this clonotype: Given a much more abundant clone one base away, this may be a read error. V usage is TRBV20-1 and J usage is TRBJ1-2; 8 bases align to TRBD1. Germline V lookup: CDR1 DFQATT, CDR2 SNEGSKA (reference sequence). This CDR3 comprises 15 residues. CDR3 sequence: CSAEGQALSSYGYAF. The CDR3 DNA reads TGCAGTGCTGAGGGACAGGCCCTATCTTCTTATGGCTACGCCTTC.

This clonotype was seen repeatedly, ten times or more. This chain links TRBV10-3 with TRBJ2-7, with 7 bases that match TRBD1. Germline lookup yields CDR1 ENHRY and CDR2 SYGVKD. V was pared by 6 bases and J by 4 bases, with 9 bases of the junction left unmatched. This CDR3 is built from 14 residues. CDR3 protein: CAISGQAPPYEQYF. The CDR3 bases are TGTGCCATCAGCGGACAGGCCCCACCTTACGAGCAGTACTTC.

This clonotype was found many times. The CDR3 DNA follows: TGCAGTGCGTTAGCAGACGCCAAAAACATTCAGTACTTC. As protein: CSALADAKNIQYF. The rearrangement joins TRBV20-1 to TRBJ2-4; D uncertain. V lost 6 bases to trimming and J lost 1 base, with 10 bases between them. The CDR3 is made up of 13 amino acids. Germline V gives CDR1 DFQATT, CDR2 SNEGSKA (reference sequence).

At least ten counts were recorded for this clonotype. CDR3 sequence (DNA): TGTGCCAGCAGTGCCGCGGGATTTGGCACAGATACGCAGTATTTT. Translating it yields CASSAAGFGTDTQYF. The V gene is TRBV12-3 or TRBV12-4, the J gene TRBJ2-3, with D maybe TRBD2 (6 bases). V was cut by 5 bases and J by 1 base, with 13 bases left in between. The CDR3 consists of 15 residues.

This clonotype was detected many times. The J gene is TRBJ1-2, the V gene TRBV6-5; 9 bases are shared with TRBD1. This CDR3 has 14 residues. The V and J ends lost 2 bases and 2 bases, in that order; junction bases with no gene match: 0. From germline, CDR1 is MNHEY and CDR2 SVGAGI. The CDR3 loop is CASSYGTGNYGYTF. The CDR3 DNA sequence: TGTGCCAGCAGTTACGGGACAGGGAACTATGGCTACACCTTC.

Many counts were recorded for this clonotype. The V call is TRBV28, the J call TRBJ1-5, with 9 bases aligning to TRBD1. Germline loops: CDR1 MDHEN, CDR2 SYDVKM. The CDR3 length is 14 residues. V gave up 8 bases and J gave up 4 bases; unmatched junction bases: 6. The CDR3 bases are TGTGCCAGCGGGGGACAGGGAGGAAATCAGCCCCAGCATTTT. Encoded protein: CASGGQGGNQPQHF.

This clonotype was observed a handful of times. V is TRBV30 and J is TRBJ2-7, with TRBD2 matching over 7 bases. With 2 bases clipped from V and 3 bases from J, the junction kept 7 bases outside the gene matches. CDR3 length equals 14 residues. The V gene's germline CDR1 is GTSNPN and CDR2 SVGIG (reference sequence). The CDR3 sequence is CAWSWGGGNYEQYF. In nucleotides, the CDR3 is TGTGCCTGGAGTTGGGGGGGGGGAAACTACGAGCAGTACTTC.

The chain joins TRBV29-1 to TRBJ2-7; tentative D call: TRBD2 (6 bases). The CDR3 is 14 amino acids. The V and J ends lost 5 bases and 0 bases respectively, with 14 bases between them. Germline V lookup: CDR1 SQVTM, CDR2 ANQGSEA. The CDR3 is CSVCCPGSSYEQYF. Here the CDR3 DNA reads TGCAGCGTTTGTTGTCCCGGGAGCTCCTACGAGCAGTACTTC.